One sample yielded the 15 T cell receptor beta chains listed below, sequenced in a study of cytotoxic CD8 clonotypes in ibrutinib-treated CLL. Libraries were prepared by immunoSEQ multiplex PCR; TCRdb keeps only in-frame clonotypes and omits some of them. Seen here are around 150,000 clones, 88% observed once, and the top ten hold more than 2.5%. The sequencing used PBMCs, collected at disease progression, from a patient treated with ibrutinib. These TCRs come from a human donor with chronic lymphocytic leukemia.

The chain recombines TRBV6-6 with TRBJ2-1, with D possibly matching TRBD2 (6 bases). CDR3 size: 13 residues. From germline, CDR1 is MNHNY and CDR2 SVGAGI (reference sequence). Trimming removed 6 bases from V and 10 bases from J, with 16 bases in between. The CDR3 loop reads CASRSKLAGEQFF. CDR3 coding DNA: TGTGCCAGCAGGTCTAAACTAGCCGGGGAGCAGTTCTTC.

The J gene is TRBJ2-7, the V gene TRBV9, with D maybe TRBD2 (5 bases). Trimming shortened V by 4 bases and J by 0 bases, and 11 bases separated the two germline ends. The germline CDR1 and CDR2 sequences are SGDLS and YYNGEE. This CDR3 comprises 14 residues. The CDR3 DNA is TGTGCCAGCAGCCTAACTGGAGGCTCCTACGAGCAGTACTTC. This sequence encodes CASSLTGGSYEQYF. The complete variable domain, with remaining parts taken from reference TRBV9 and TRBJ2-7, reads DSGVTQTPKHLITATGQRVTLRCSPRSGDLSVYWYQQSLDQGLQFLIQYYNGEERAKGNILERFSAQQFPDLHSELNLSSLELGDSALYFCASSLTGGSYEQYFGPGTRLTVT.

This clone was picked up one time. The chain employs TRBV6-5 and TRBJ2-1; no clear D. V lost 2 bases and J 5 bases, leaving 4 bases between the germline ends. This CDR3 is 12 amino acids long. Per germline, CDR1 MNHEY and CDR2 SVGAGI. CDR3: CASSYQHNEQFF. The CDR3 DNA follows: TGTGCCAGCAGTTACCAGCACAATGAGCAGTTCTTC.

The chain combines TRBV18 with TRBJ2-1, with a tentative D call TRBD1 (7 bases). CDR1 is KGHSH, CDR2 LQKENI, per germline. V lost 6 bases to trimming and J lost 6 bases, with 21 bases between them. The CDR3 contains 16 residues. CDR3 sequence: CASSESFQGGVNEQFF. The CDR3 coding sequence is TGTGCCAGCTCGGAATCGTTTCAGGGGGGTGTCAATGAGCAGTTCTTC.

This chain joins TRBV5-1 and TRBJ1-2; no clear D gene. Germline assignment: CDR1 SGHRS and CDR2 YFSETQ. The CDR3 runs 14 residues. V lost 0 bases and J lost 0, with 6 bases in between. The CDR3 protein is CASSLDRANYGYTF. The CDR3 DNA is TGCGCCAGCAGCTTGGACAGAGCTAACTATGGCTACACCTTC.

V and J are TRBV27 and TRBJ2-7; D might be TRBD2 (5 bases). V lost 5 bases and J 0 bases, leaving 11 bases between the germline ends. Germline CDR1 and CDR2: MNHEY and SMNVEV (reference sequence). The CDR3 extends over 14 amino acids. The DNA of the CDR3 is TGTGCCAGCAGTAAACGGGGAAGCTCCTACGAGCAGTACTTC. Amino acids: CASSKRGSSYEQYF.

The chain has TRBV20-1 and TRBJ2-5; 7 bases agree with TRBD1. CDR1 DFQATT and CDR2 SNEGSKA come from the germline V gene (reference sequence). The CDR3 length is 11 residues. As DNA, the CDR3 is TGCGGGGGACAGAACCAAGAGACCCAGTACTTC. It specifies CGGQNQETQYF.

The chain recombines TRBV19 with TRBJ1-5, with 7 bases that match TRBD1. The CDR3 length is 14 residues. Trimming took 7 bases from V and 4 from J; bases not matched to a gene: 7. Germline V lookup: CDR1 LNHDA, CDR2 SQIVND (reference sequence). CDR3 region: CASTRQGLNQPQHF. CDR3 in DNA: TGTGCCAGTACTAGACAGGGACTTAATCAGCCCCAGCATTTT. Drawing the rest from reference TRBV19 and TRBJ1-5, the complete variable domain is DGGITQSPKYLFRKEGQNVTLSCEQNLNHDAMYWYRQDPGQGLRLIYYSQIVNDFQKGDIAEGYSVSREKKESFPLTVTSAQKNPTAFYLCASTRQGLNQPQHFGDGTRLSIL.

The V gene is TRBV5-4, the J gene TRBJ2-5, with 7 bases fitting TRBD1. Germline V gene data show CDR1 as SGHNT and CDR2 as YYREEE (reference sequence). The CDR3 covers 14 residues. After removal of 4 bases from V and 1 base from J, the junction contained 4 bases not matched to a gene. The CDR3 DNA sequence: TGTGCCAGCAGCACGACAGGGCCCCAAGAGACCCAGTACTTC. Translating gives CASSTTGPQETQYF.

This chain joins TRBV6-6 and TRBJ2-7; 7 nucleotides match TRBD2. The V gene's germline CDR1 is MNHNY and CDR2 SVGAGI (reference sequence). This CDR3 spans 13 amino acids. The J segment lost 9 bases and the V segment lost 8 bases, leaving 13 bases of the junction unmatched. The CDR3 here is CASESGIAAGQYF. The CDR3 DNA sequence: TGTGCCAGCGAAAGCGGGATCGCCGCGGGGCAGTACTTC.

The CDR3 here is CASSVAGGPLNEQFF. In DNA form, the CDR3 reads TGTGCCAGCAGCGTAGCGGGAGGGCCTCTGAATGAGCAGTTCTTC. The rearrangement links TRBV9 to TRBJ2-1, with 8 positions matching TRBD2. This CDR3 region has 15 residues. Germline V gene data show CDR1 as SGDLS and CDR2 as YYNGEE. V lost 0 bases and J lost 7; bases outside the gene matches: 6. Full variable domain (outside the CDR3, taken from reference TRBV9 and TRBJ2-1): DSGVTQTPKHLITATGQRVTLRCSPRSGDLSVYWYQQSLDQGLQFLIQYYNGEERAKGNILERFSAQQFPDLHSELNLSSLELGDSALYFCASSVAGGPLNEQFFGPGTRLTVL.

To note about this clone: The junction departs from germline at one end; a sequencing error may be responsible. The CDR3 DNA reads as TGTGCCAGCAGTCATGGGGGACTAGCGGGAGAGGGAGACTTC. It yields the protein CASSHGGLAGEGDF. The chain uses TRBV6-1 and TRBJ2-7; TRBD2 matches 14 bases. The CDR3 loop spans 14 amino acids. The germline V gene has CDR1 MNHNS and CDR2 SASEGT.

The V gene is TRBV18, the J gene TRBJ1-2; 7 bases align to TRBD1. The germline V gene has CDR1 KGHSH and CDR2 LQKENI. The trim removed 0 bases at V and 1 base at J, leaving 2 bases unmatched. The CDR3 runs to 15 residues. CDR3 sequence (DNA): TGTGCCAGCTCACCACCGCCAGGGGGTAACTATGGCTACACCTTC. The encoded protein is CASSPPPGGNYGYTF.

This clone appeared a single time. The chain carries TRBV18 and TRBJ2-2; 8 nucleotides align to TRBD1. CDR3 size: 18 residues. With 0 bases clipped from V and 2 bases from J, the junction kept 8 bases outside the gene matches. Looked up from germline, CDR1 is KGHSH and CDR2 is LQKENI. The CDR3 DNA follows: TGTGCCAGCTCACCACCGGTCGGGACAGGCAGTAACACCGGGGAGCTGTTTTTT. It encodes CASSPPVGTGSNTGELFF.

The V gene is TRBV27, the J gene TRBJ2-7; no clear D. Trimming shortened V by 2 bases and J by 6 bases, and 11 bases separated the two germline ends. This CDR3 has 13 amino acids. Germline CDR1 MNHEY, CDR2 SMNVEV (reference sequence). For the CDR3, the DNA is TGTGCCAGCAGTTTACAATCAGAAACCGAGCAGTACTTC. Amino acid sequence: CASSLQSETEQYF.